The clone carrying this T cell receptor beta chain showed up just a few times. What it binds is not known. The data belong to a study of T cell responses to AZD1222 COVID-19 vaccine. Turning to the study itself: Second-dose timings of about 4 or about 12 weeks were pooled. Whole-study findings and limits: Females made up more of the donors, who were largely white British, and clonal diversity may have come out too low. The study found vaccine-associated CD4 TCRs spanning spike, dominant at 160-218 and 743-854. Vaccination with two AZD1222 doses was followed by a rise in Spike-specific TCR breadth and depth.

The repertoire was sequenced with immunoSEQ multiplex PCR; TCRdb's copy has only in-frame clones and lacks some. The sample holds 120,000 or so clones; approximately 85% are singletons and the top ten take approximately 8.5%. The CDR3 consists of 15 residues. Trimming stripped 0 bases from V and 3 bases from J, with 10 bases between. Per the germline V gene, CDR1 is SGHRS and CDR2 is YFSETQ. Sequencing was performed on peripheral blood, taken on day 0 of AZD1222 vaccination. The clonotype comes from an adult in good health. V is TRBV5-1 and J is TRBJ1-3; tentatively, D is TRBD1 (5 bases). The CDR3 region has the DNA TGCGCCAGCAGCTTGGGACAGTCCATTGGAAACACCATATATTTT. Translated: CASSLGQSIGNTIYF.